One sample yielded the 5 T cell receptor beta chains listed below, sequenced in a study of blood T cell repertoires in COVID-19. Generated by immunoSEQ multiplex PCR, the TCRdb table keeps only in-frame clones and is missing some. The top ten clones hold roughly 2.7% of a sample with fewer than 250,000 clones, roughly 85% of them seen once. The sample taken for sequencing was peripheral blood. The source of these receptors is a woman in her 40s with active or convalescent COVID-19.

This clone showed up just once. The V gene is TRBV11-3, the J gene TRBJ2-5; the match to TRBD2 covers 12 bases. V trimming: 5 bases; J trimming: 5 bases; junction bases outside the gene matches: 6. The CDR3 covers 15 residues. Germline CDR1 and CDR2: SGHNT and YENEEA. CDR3 bases: TGTGCCAGCAGCGTTAGGACTAGCGGGATTGAGACCCAGTACTTC. Translated, it gives CASSVRTSGIETQYF.

This chain joins TRBV7-8 and TRBJ2-2, with 7 bases aligning to TRBD2. The V segment lost 1 base and the J segment 2 bases; nucleotides outside the gene matches: 4. There are 16 residues in the CDR3. Per germline, CDR1 SGHVS and CDR2 FQNEAQ. The CDR3 region has the DNA TGTGCCAGCAGCTTAGAAGCGGGGAGAAACACCGGGGAGCTGTTTTTT. The encoded protein is CASSLEAGRNTGELFF.

The V and J genes are TRBV7-2 and TRBJ1-1; D unclear. The V and J ends lost 5 bases and 0 bases respectively, with 7 bases between them. This CDR3 comprises 13 residues. In germline, CDR1 is SGHTA, CDR2 FQGNSA. The CDR3 loop is CASSPRLNTEAFF. The CDR3 nucleotides read TGTGCCAGCAGCCCCCGGTTGAACACTGAAGCTTTCTTT. The full variable domain, in which reference TRBV7-2 and TRBJ1-1 provide the parts outside the CDR3, is GAGVSQSPSNKVTEKGKDVELRCDPISGHTALYWYRQSLGQGLEFLIYFQGNSAPDKSGLPSDRFSAERTGGSVSTLTIQRTQQEDSAVYLCASSPRLNTEAFFGQGTRLTVV.

This chain uses TRBV19 with TRBJ2-2, with 10 nucleotides matching TRBD2. Germline CDR1 LNHDA, CDR2 SQIVND (reference sequence). V trimming: 6 bases; J trimming: 2 bases; junction bases outside the gene matches: 9. CDR3 size: 17 residues. The CDR3: CASSSLAGDRNTGELFF. Written as DNA, the CDR3 is TGTGCCAGTAGCTCCCTAGCGGGGGACAGAAACACCGGGGAGCTGTTTTTT.

This chain links TRBV9 with TRBJ1-1; TRBD1 agrees at 7 bases. This CDR3 comprises 17 residues. Germline loops: CDR1 SGDLS, CDR2 YYNGEE. The ends lost 2 bases at V and 3 bases at J; junction bases unmatched: 13. This CDR3 is CASSVSRTGGGDTEAFF. The CDR3 DNA follows: TGTGCCAGCAGCGTTTCCAGGACAGGAGGAGGGGACACTGAAGCTTTCTTT.